This TCR beta chain appears in the sequencing data of a study of cytomegalovirus exposure and HLA in healthy donors. Study-level results: Analysis was carried out at a later point, and it linked a missense DCLRE1C variant to TCR beta V- and J-gene trimming. Sequencing artifact likely explains a cluster of highly shared sequence variants. Rare TCR sequences dominated, though some public TCRs recurred in many donors.

This clone was counted a few times. Its antigen is currently unknown. The CDR3 is 14 residues long. Between the trimmed V and J ends, which lost 6 bases and 3 bases, there was a span of 12 bases. CDR1 is SGHKS, CDR2 YYEKEE, per germline (reference sequence). Amplification used 60 Vbeta primers and 13 Jbeta primers. Measured with immunoSEQ multiplex PCR; TCRdb has only the in-frame clones, and not every one. The table includes under 300,000 clones, 86% detected once. The sample comprised PBMCs. J is TRBJ2-2 and V is TRBV5-5; D is possibly TRBD1 (5 bases). This clonotype originated in a man aged 35 to 55 in good health and CMV-seropositive. In nucleotides, the CDR3 is TGTGCCAGCACTCCAGGGTCTCACACCGGGGAGCTGTTTTTT. Translated, it gives CASTPGSHTGELFF.